This record looks at one T cell receptor (beta chain) sequence and its context. What it recognizes is unknown. The source of the sample is a study of STAT3 mutations in large granular lymphocyte leukemia. Each sample's TCRbeta library yielded on average roughly 41,000 productive templates. Produced via immunoSEQ multiplex PCR; TCRdb's table is partial and in-frame only. The table includes 35,000 to 40,000 clones, roughly 90% detected once. Regarding the study as a whole: At least one immunodominant TCR beta clonotype appeared in every T-cell large granular lymphocyte leukemia patient.

The origin of this receptor is a human donor with T large granular lymphocyte leukemia. Some clones in this sample may be carry-over from other donors' samples. Sequenced input: PBMCs.

The CDR3 DNA follows: TGTGCCAGCAGCACCCAACTAGCGGGGGTTCACACAGATACGCAGTATTTT. Protein: CASSTQLAGVHTDTQYF. The V and J genes are TRBV7-2 and TRBJ2-3, with 11 bases aligning to TRBD2. Germline-derived CDR1 and CDR2 are SGHTA and FQGNSA. Trimming at V came to 5 bases and at J to 2 bases, leaving 9 bases not matched to a gene. CDR3 size: 17 residues.